Given below is one TCR beta chain in context. What it binds is not known. These data originate in a study of T cell responses to AZD1222 COVID-19 vaccine. Study-wide results and caveats: When two AZD1222 doses had been given, Spike-specific TCR breadth and depth rose. Across the whole spike, CD4 TCRs peaked at regions 160-218 and 743-854. Every sample of the repertoires postdated the peak T cell response. Of the AZD1222 recipients, only 5 or 6 were seropositive at baseline.

The CDR3 loop spans 18 amino acids. Unmatched junction bases numbered 13, after V lost 1 base and J lost 6 bases. The germline gives CDR1 SGHDT, CDR2 YYEEEE. The method was immunoSEQ multiplex PCR; TCRdb's version includes in-frame clones alone and lacks a portion of them. The sample has tens of thousands of clones; roughly 80% are singletons. The rearrangement joins TRBV5-6 to TRBJ2-3, with TRBD2 matching over 11 bases. This receptor was obtained from an adult in good health. Sequenced material: peripheral blood, taken on day 0 of MenACWY control vaccination. In DNA form, the CDR3 reads TGTGCCAGCAGCTTGACTACGTCGACTAGCGGGGAAGGGGATACGCAGTATTTT. It specifies CASSLTTSTSGEGDTQYF.